These T cell receptor beta chains were read from a single sample in a study of blood T cells in healthy people across ages. TCRdb reprocessed the 5' RACE reads via MiXCR and lists one record per CDR3 protein. This table has about 1 million distinct CDR3 sequences, roughly 24% appearing once. These data also featured in a second study, about T cells of mothers and their children.

The sequenced sample was blood. These receptors all stem from a girl aged 2 to 10 in good health. The CDR3 runs from the conserved cysteine through the conserved F or W. The D gene is left open where the match is weak. Size is stated for part of the rows, as once, few or many counts, or as a class when the clone is expanded.

size	J	D	V	DNA	CDR3
few	TRBJ2-6	TRBD1	TRBV5-1	TGCGCCAGCATGAGACAGGGGAAATCTGGGGCCAACGTCCTGACTTTC	CASMRQGKSGANVLTF
few	TRBJ1-2	-	TRBV12-3/TRBV12-4	TGTGCCAGCAGTTTTTCCAGGGAGTACGGCTACACCTTC	CASSFSREYGYTF
few	TRBJ2-1	-	TRBV4-3	TGCGCCAGCAGCGAACAAGTGGGCAGCTACAATGAGCAGTTCTTC	CASSEQVGSYNEQFF
-	TRBJ2-3	TRBD2	TRBV7-2	TGTGCCAGCAGCTTAGCGACTAGCGGGGGGAGGGATACGCAGTATTTT	CASSLATSGGRDTQYF
-	TRBJ1-2	-	TRBV20-1	TGCAGTGCTAGTGGGGATAAGTCGGGCTACACCTTC	CSASGDKSGYTF
-	TRBJ2-3	-	TRBV5-4	TGTGCCAGCAGCTTCTCGGTCGAGGGTACAGATACGCAGTATTTT	CASSFSVEGTDTQYF
-	TRBJ2-5	-	TRBV24-1	TGTGCCACCAGTGATTTCAAGACAGGCGAAGAGACCCAGTACTTC	CATSDFKTGEETQYF
-	TRBJ2-3	-	TRBV28	TGTGCCAGCAGTTTTCAAGGGCGAGGCACAGATACGCAGTATTTT	CASSFQGRGTDTQYF
-	TRBJ2-1	-	TRBV7-3	TGTGCCAGCAGCCGGGCTTCAGGCAATGAGCAGTTCTTC	CASSRASGNEQFF
-	TRBJ2-5	-	TRBV7-9	TGTGCCAGCAGCTTCTTAGACCCTAATGGAGTGACCCAGTACTTC	CASSFLDPNGVTQYF
-	TRBJ2-2	TRBD2	TRBV6-6	TGTGCCAGCAGTTACTGGAGCGGGGGTGAAGCCGGGGAGCTGTTTTTT	CASSYWSGGEAGELFF
-	TRBJ2-7	-	TRBV6-2/TRBV6-3	TGTGCCAGCAGCATAAATGATTTTGGTGGGTACGGGCAGTACTTC	CASSINDFGGYGQYF
few	TRBJ2-7	-	TRBV20-1	TGCAGTGCTGAGGGGGATATAGGATCCTACGAGCAGTACTTC	CSAEGDIGSYEQYF
-	TRBJ2-7	TRBD1	TRBV28	TGTGCCAGCAGTCTCCGACAGGGGGCAAAAGAGCAGTACTTC	CASSLRQGAKEQYF
-	TRBJ2-1	-	TRBV24-1	TGTGCCACGGGAGGAGGTTTCAATGAGCAGTTCTTC	CATGGGFNEQFF
few	TRBJ1-1	TRBD1	TRBV10-3	TGTGCCACTGGACAGGTCGGTACTGAAGCTTTCTTT	CATGQVGTEAFF
-	TRBJ2-7	-	TRBV13	TGTGCCAGCAGCTCGTACCCCCGTCCCTACGAGCAGTACTTC	CASSSYPRPYEQYF
-	TRBJ2-5	-	TRBV20-1	TGCAGTGCTAGAGACTTCCCCGACTTCCGAGACCAAGAGACCCAGTACTTC	CSARDFPDFRDQETQYF
-	TRBJ1-2	-	TRBV14	TGTGCCAGCAGCCGAGGCGGGACCGCCAGTTATGGCTACACCTTC	CASSRGGTASYGYTF
few	TRBJ1-5	-	TRBV5-1	TGCGCCAGCAGCGAGGGACCCCTTGGCAATCAGCCCCAGCATTTT	CASSEGPLGNQPQHF
-	TRBJ1-2	-	TRBV27	TGTGCCAGCAAGGGTCCACACGTCGGGGGCTACACCTTC	CASKGPHVGGYTF
few	TRBJ1-1	-	TRBV12-3/TRBV12-4	TGTGCCAGCAGTTTTGAAAGGGGCTACACTGAAGCTTTCTTT	CASSFERGYTEAFF
few	TRBJ2-5	TRBD1	TRBV7-2	TGTGCCAGCAGCTATGACAGGGGCCGCGAGACCCAGTACTTC	CASSYDRGRETQYF
-	TRBJ2-5	-	TRBV20-1	TGCAGTGCTAGAGCCTATGAACCAAAGGGCACCCAAGAGACCCAGTACTTC	CSARAYEPKGTQETQYF
-	TRBJ2-5	-	TRBV7-9	TGTGCCAGCAGCTTACCCCGACTGGAGGGGACCCAGTACTTC	CASSLPRLEGTQYF
-	TRBJ2-1	TRBD2	TRBV10-3	TGTGCCATCAGCCCCGGGACTAGCGGGGGGGCCGTCGAGCAGTTCTTC	CAISPGTSGGAVEQFF
-	TRBJ1-4	-	TRBV20-1	TGCAGTGCTACTCCATTCGACAATAATGAAAAACTGTTTTTT	CSATPFDNNEKLFF
-	TRBJ2-3	-	TRBV11-2	TGTGCCAGCAGCTTTATCGGACCCACAGATACGCAGTATTTT	CASSFIGPTDTQYF
-	TRBJ1-1	-	TRBV27	TGTGCCAGCAGCCGTCACCTGGGGGAGGGGACTGAAGCTTTCTTT	CASSRHLGEGTEAFF
few	TRBJ2-1	-	TRBV4-1	TGCGCCAGCTCTCTGGGCGGGACTCTCGGTGAGCAGTTCTTC	CASSLGGTLGEQFF
few	TRBJ2-5	-	TRBV5-1	TGCGCCAGCAGCTTGGGTCGGATAGGCCAAGAGACCCAGTACTTC	CASSLGRIGQETQYF
-	TRBJ2-2	-	TRBV6-5	TGTGCCAGCAGTTACTTTCAGGGAGGCACCGGGGAGCTGTTTTTT	CASSYFQGGTGELFF
-	TRBJ2-4	-	TRBV29-1	TGCAGCACCTCGCTGGTGGCAGGGATGGGATTCATAGCCAAAAACATTCAGTACTTC	CSTSLVAGMGFIAKNIQYF
-	TRBJ2-1	TRBD1	TRBV6-2/TRBV6-3	TGTGCCAGCCACGAAGGGGGCCGGGTCAATGAGCAGTTCTTC	CASHEGGRVNEQFF
-	TRBJ2-3	-	TRBV29-1	TGCAGCGTTTTTGACCGGGATACGCAGTATTTT	CSVFDRDTQYF
-	TRBJ2-3	TRBD1	TRBV27	TGTGCCAGCAGTTCACAGGGGTTGGATACGCAGTATTTT	CASSSQGLDTQYF
-	TRBJ1-1	-	TRBV5-1	TGCGCCAGCAGCTTGCGGGAAGAGAACACTGAAGCTTTCTTT	CASSLREENTEAFF
few	TRBJ2-7	-	TRBV4-2	TGTGCCAGCAGCCAAGAACGAGGGGCCTCGGACGAGCAGTACTTC	CASSQERGASDEQYF
-	TRBJ1-5	-	TRBV6-1	TGTGCCAGCAGTGAATTGGGGGACTATCAGCCCCAGCATTTT	CASSELGDYQPQHF
few	TRBJ2-5	TRBD1	TRBV10-3	TGTGCCATCAAAGGGACAGGGGTTTGGGAGACCCAGTACTTC	CAIKGTGVWETQYF
few	TRBJ2-1	-	TRBV11-1	TGTGCCAGCAGCTTAGAGGGGTATTACGCCGTAAATGAGCAGTTCTTC	CASSLEGYYAVNEQFF
many	TRBJ2-3	-	TRBV28	TGTGCCAGCACAAAAGAGCGGGATCCACCTAGGGGGGGCACAGATACGCAGTATTTT	CASTKERDPPRGGTDTQYF
-	TRBJ2-1	-	TRBV5-1	TGCGCCACCAAAGCCGGGACATACGTGGATGAGCAGTTCTTC	CATKAGTYVDEQFF
many	TRBJ1-1	-	TRBV6-5	TGTGCCAGCAGTTACGGAATGAACACTGAAGCTTTCTTT	CASSYGMNTEAFF
-	TRBJ2-7	-	TRBV7-3	TGTGCCAGCAGCTTGCAGGGACTGGACGAGCAGTACTTC	CASSLQGLDEQYF
-	TRBJ2-5	-	TRBV7-3	TGTGCCAGCAGCCCGGCCGCGGAGGAGACCCAGTACTTC	CASSPAAEETQYF
-	TRBJ2-3	-	TRBV20-1	TGCAGTGCTAGCCCAGGGGGGACTTCTACTAGCACAGATACGCAGTATTTT	CSASPGGTSTSTDTQYF